Listed here are 3 T cell receptor beta chains from one sample, sequenced in a study of blood T cells in healthy people across ages. Together with a sample-barcoded 5' primer, a J-beta primer mix was included in a second PCR lasting roughly 6 to 12 cycles. Via MiXCR, TCRdb re-called the 5' RACE reads, giving one row per CDR3 protein. The table shows some 1.5 million distinct CDR3 sequences, with roughly 27% occurring only once. Sequenced sample: blood. The receptors derive from a woman in her 30s in good health.

The rearrangement links TRBV9 to TRBJ2-3; 8 positions agree with TRBD2. Germline values: CDR1 SGDLS, CDR2 YYNGEE. The CDR3 has 14 residues. The ends lost 3 bases at V and 6 bases at J; junction bases unmatched: 6. The CDR3 DNA reads as TGTGCCAGCAGCGCGGGGGGGGTCCGGGATACGCAGTATTTT. Translating gives CASSAGGVRDTQYF.

The CDR3 loop reads CATLRGTDTDTQYF. CDR3 bases: TGTGCCACGCTGCGCGGGACTGATACAGATACGCAGTATTTT. The chain is built from TRBV2 and TRBJ2-3; TRBD2 might be the D (6 bases). V lost 10 bases and J 3 bases, leaving 17 bases between the germline ends. This CDR3 spans 14 amino acids. CDR1 SNHLY and CDR2 FYNNEI come from the germline V gene.

In its sample, this clonotype was seen many times. V is TRBV29-1 and J is TRBJ1-2; D unclear. The CDR3 runs 13 residues. Trimming shortened V by 1 base and J by 7 bases, and 13 bases separated the two germline ends. The germline V gene has CDR1 SQVTM and CDR2 ANQGSEA. CDR3 sequence (DNA): TGCAGCGTTGAAGTGGGCACCGCTTTTGGCTACACCTTC. The encoded protein is CSVEVGTAFGYTF.